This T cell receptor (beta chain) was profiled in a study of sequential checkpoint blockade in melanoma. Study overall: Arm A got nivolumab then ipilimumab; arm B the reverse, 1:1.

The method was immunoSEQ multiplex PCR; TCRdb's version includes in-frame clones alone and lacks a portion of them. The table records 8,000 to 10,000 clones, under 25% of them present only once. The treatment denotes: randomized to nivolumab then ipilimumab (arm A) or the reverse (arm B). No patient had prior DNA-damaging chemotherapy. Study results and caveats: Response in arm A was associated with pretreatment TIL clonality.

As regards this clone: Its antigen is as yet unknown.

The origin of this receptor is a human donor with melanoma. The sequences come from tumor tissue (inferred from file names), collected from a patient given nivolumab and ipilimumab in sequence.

CDR3 nucleotide sequence: TGCAGCGTCTCCCCGGGGGACTATGGCTACACCTTC. Translation gives CSVSPGDYGYTF. This rearrangement joins TRBV29-1 to TRBJ1-2; tentatively, D is TRBD1 (5 bases). The germline V gene encodes CDR1 SQVTM and CDR2 ANQGSEA. The V and J ends lost 6 bases and 3 bases respectively, with 11 bases between them. The CDR3 loop spans 12 amino acids.